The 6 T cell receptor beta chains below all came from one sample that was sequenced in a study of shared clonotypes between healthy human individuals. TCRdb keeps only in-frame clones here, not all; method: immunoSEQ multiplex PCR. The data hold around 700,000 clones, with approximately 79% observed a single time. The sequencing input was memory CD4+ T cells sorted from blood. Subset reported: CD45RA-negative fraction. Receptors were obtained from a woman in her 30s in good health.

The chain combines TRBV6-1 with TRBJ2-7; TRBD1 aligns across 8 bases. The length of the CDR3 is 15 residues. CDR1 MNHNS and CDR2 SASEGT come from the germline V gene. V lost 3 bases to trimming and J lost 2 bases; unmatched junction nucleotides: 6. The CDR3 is CASSDNPTGAYEQYF. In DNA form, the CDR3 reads TGTGCCAGCAGTGACAATCCGACAGGGGCCTACGAGCAGTACTTC.

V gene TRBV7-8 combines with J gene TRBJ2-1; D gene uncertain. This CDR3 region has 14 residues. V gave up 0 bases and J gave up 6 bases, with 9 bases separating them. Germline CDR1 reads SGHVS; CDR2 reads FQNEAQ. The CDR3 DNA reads TGTGCCAGCAGCTTAGCACGCCTCGGCAATGAGCAGTTCTTC. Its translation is CASSLARLGNEQFF.

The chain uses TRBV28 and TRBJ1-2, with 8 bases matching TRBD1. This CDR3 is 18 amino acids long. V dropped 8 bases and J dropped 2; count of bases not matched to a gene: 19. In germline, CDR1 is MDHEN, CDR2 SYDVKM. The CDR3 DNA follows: TGTGCCAGCTCATCTCGACAGACAGGGGCAAAGAGGAACTATGGCTACACCTTC. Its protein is CASSSRQTGAKRNYGYTF.

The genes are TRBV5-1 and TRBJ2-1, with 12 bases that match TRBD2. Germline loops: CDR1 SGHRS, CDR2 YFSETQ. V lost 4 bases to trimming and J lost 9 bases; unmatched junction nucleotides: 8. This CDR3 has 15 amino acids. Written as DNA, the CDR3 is TGCGCCAGCAGCCTCAGACTAGCGGGAGAAGGTGAGCAGTTCTTC. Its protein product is CASSLRLAGEGEQFF.

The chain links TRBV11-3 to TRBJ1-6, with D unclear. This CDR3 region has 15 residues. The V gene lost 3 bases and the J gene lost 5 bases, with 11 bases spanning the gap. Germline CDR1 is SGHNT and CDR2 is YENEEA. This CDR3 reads CASSLSVRNNSPLHF. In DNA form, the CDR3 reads TGTGCCAGCAGCTTGAGTGTACGGAATAATTCACCCCTCCACTTT.

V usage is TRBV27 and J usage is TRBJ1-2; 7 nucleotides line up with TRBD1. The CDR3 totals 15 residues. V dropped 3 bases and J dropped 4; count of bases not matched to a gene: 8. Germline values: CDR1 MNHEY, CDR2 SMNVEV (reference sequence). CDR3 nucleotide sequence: TGTGCCAGCAGTTTTTCCGACAGGGCTGTCTATGGCTACACCTTC. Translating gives CASSFSDRAVYGYTF.